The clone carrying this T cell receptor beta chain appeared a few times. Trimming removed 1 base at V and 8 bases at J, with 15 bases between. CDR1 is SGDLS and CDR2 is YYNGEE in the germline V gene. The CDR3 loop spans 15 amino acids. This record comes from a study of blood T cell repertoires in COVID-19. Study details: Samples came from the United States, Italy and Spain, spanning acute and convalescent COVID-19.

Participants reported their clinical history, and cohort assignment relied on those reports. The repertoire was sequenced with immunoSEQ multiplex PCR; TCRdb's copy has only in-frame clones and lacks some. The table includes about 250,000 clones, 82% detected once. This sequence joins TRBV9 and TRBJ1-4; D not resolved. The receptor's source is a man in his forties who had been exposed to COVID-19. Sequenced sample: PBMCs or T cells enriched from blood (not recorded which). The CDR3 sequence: CASSVTGRAEEKLFF. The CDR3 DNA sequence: TGTGCCAGCAGCGTAACGGGGAGGGCGGAGGAAAAACTGTTTTTT.